A single T cell receptor beta chain is shown here with its context. The target antigen is unknown. The data belong to a study of OX40 agonist ivuxolimab in advanced cancers. Study background: Patients treated during dose escalation were battling hepatocellular carcinoma, melanoma, renal cell or head and neck cancer. Those enrolled were roughly 85% male, with a mean age of around 58 years and ages from 23 to 79. Study observations and caveats: On average, CD8+ T cells had more expanded clones than CD4+.

Sequenced by immunoSEQ multiplex PCR; TCRdb stores in-frame clones only, minus some. This repertoire shows 77,000 or so clones, approximately 95% found once; its top ten account for 0.32%. Sequencing was performed on CD4+ or CD8+ T cells sorted from blood, taken in a trial of the OX40 agonist ivuxolimab. This TCR was sampled from an adult with an advanced solid tumor such as melanoma, head and neck, liver or kidney cancer.

CDR3 DNA: TGTGCCAGTAGTTTAAAAGGGGTTGACAATCAGCCCCAGCATTTT. This encodes CASSLKGVDNQPQHF. The rearrangement links TRBV19 to TRBJ1-5; a possible D gene is TRBD1 (5 bases). The CDR3 has 15 residues. Deletions cut 5 bases from V and 3 bases from J, with 14 bases between. Germline V gene sequence: CDR1 LNHDA, CDR2 SQIVND (reference sequence).